Shown below are 14 T cell receptor beta chains from a single sample sequenced in a study of T cell repertoires in cytomegalovirus infection. TCRdb re-derived calls from the reads in MiXCR, one entry per CDR3 protein. Of 150,000 to 180,000 distinct CDR3 sequences listed, about a quarter were seen once; the top ten hold 11%. What was sequenced was PBMCs. The receptors stem from a human donor in good health (CMV status not recorded). Some clones in this sample may be carry-over from other donors' samples.

This clonotype showed up many times. The chain combines TRBV7-2 with TRBJ2-3, with TRBD1 as a possible D gene (5 bases). The CDR3 has 14 amino acids. Germline CDR1 is SGHTA and CDR2 is FQGNSA. V dropped 2 bases and J dropped 2 bases, with 8 bases sitting between them. The CDR3 reads CASSLQGITDTQYF. CDR3 coding DNA: TGTGCCAGCAGCTTACAGGGAATCACAGATACGCAGTATTTT.

This clonotype turned up a few times. V and J are TRBV14 and TRBJ2-7; maybe TRBD2 (6 bases). Germline V CDR1 and CDR2: SGHDN, FVKESK. This CDR3 spans 12 amino acids. Trimming shortened V by 1 base and J by 9 bases, and 10 bases separated the two germline ends. The CDR3 spells CASSQAGTWQYF. The DNA for the CDR3 is TGTGCCAGCAGCCAAGCAGGGACTTGGCAGTACTTC.

V gene TRBV4-1 combines with J gene TRBJ1-3; D unclear. Germline V CDR1 and CDR2: MGHRA, YSYEKL. The V end was cut by 8 bases, the J end by 3 bases, with 5 bases between. There are 11 residues in the CDR3. The CDR3 region has the DNA TGCGCCAGCGGGAATGGAAACACCATATATTTT. Protein product: CASGNGNTIYF.

This chain joins TRBV20-1 and TRBJ1-5; D possibly corresponds to TRBD1 (5 bases). The germline CDR1 and CDR2 sequences are DFQATT and SNEGSKA (reference sequence). The CDR3 has 13 residues. The ends were cut back, 4 bases at V and 4 bases at J, with 11 bases in the middle. CDR3 loop: CSAKQDLNQPQHF. In DNA, the CDR3 is TGCAGTGCTAAACAGGACCTAAATCAGCCCCAGCATTTT.

This clonotype was picked up a small number of times. The gene calls are TRBV3-1 and TRBJ2-5, with TRBD1 matching 10 bases. V lost 1 base and J lost 0; bases outside the gene matches: 2. Looked up from germline, CDR1 is LGHDT and CDR2 is YNNKEL (reference sequence). The CDR3 is made up of 16 amino acids. CDR3 nucleotide sequence: TGTGCCAGCAGCCAAGTGACAGGGGGCTACCAAGAGACCCAGTACTTC. Translated: CASSQVTGGYQETQYF.

V usage is TRBV11-2 and J usage is TRBJ2-5; 7 bases fit TRBD1. CDR1 is SGHAT, CDR2 FQNNGV, per germline. This CDR3 has 13 amino acids. V trimming: 2 bases; J trimming: 5 bases; junction bases outside the gene matches: 2. The DNA of the CDR3 is TGTGCCAGCAGCTTACCAGGGGGTGAGACCCAGTACTTC. Its translation: CASSLPGGETQYF.

The J gene is TRBJ1-3, the V gene TRBV5-1; D unclear. Looked up from germline, CDR1 is SGHRS and CDR2 is YFSETQ. The CDR3 is 16 residues long. V was cut by 0 bases and J by 0 bases, with 10 bases left in between. The CDR3 nucleotides are TGCGCCAGCAGCTTGGGAGTGGTTTCCTCTGGAAACACCATATATTTT. Its protein is CASSLGVVSSGNTIYF. Based on the CDR3 plus reference TRBV5-1 and TRBJ1-3, the full variable domain is KAGVTQTPRYLIKTRGQQVTLSCSPISGHRSVSWYQQTPGQGLQFLFEYFSETQRNKGNFPGRFSGRQFSNSRSEMNVSTLELGDSALYLCASSLGVVSSGNTIYFGEGSWLTVV.

This clonotype was observed a handful of times. V and J are TRBV27 and TRBJ1-2, with a possible D match to TRBD1 (5 bases). The CDR3 contains 14 residues. V lost 5 bases, J lost 1 base, and 11 bases lay in between. Germline V gene lookup returns CDR1 MNHEY and CDR2 SMNVEV (reference sequence). In DNA, the CDR3 is TGTGCCAGCAGTGTAGGGACGGGTAACTATGGCTACACCTTC. Its protein is CASSVGTGNYGYTF.

The rearrangement joins TRBV27 to TRBJ1-3, with D tentatively TRBD1 (6 bases). This CDR3 comprises 15 residues. Germline-derived CDR1 and CDR2 are MNHEY and SMNVEV (reference sequence). V was clipped by 6 bases and J by 0 bases, with 12 bases between them. The CDR3 here is CASRAGASSGNTIYF. CDR3 nucleotides: TGTGCCAGCAGGGCAGGGGCGTCCTCTGGAAACACCATATATTTT.

V and J are TRBV28 and TRBJ1-5, with D perhaps matching TRBD1 (6 bases). CDR1 and CDR2 from the germline V gene are MDHEN and SYDVKM. The CDR3 contains 12 residues. V dropped 7 bases and J dropped 7 bases, with 11 bases sitting between them. CDR3: CASTTQGQPQHF. CDR3 in DNA: TGTGCCAGCACCACGCAGGGGCAGCCCCAGCATTTT.

This rearrangement joins TRBV5-1 to TRBJ2-1; D unresolved. V lost 1 base and J lost 0, with 5 bases in between. The CDR3 sequence is 14 residues long. Per the germline V gene, CDR1 is SGHRS and CDR2 is YFSETQ. The CDR3 region has the DNA TGCGCCAGCAGCTTGCCGAGCTCCTACAATGAGCAGTTCTTC. This translates into CASSLPSSYNEQFF.

This clonotype came up a few times. V gene TRBV7-9 combines with J gene TRBJ2-5; 9 bases map to TRBD2. This CDR3 is 17 amino acids long. Germline values: CDR1 SEHNR, CDR2 FQNEAQ (reference sequence). V shed 1 base and J 2 bases; nucleotides not matched to a gene: 8. CDR3 nucleotide sequence: TGTGCCAGCAGCTTAGGGCGGACTACTAGCGGGCAAGAGACCCAGTACTTC. This encodes CASSLGRTTSGQETQYF.

This rearrangement joins TRBV5-6 to TRBJ1-1; TRBD1 aligns across 7 bases. The V gene's germline CDR1 is SGHDT and CDR2 YYEEEE. The trim removed 2 bases at V and 0 bases at J, leaving 4 bases unmatched. The CDR3 sequence is 15 residues long. CDR3 protein: CASSFGTAMNTEAFF. For the CDR3, the DNA is TGTGCCAGCAGCTTCGGGACAGCAATGAACACTGAAGCTTTCTTT. The entire variable domain, with the rest obtained from reference TRBV5-6 and TRBJ1-1, is as follows: DAGVTQSPTHLIKTRGQQVTLRCSPKSGHDTVSWYQQALGQGPQFIFQYYEEEERQRGNFPDRFSGHQFPNYSSELNVNALLLGDSALYLCASSFGTAMNTEAFFGQGTRLTVV.

This clonotype has more than one count but fewer than ten. The CDR3 nucleotides are TGTGCCAGCTCTAGGACAGGGAACTATGGCTACACCTTC. Residues: CASSRTGNYGYTF. The chain recombines TRBV7-2 with TRBJ1-2; TRBD1 matches 8 bases. The CDR3 length is 13 residues. The germline CDR1 and CDR2 sequences are SGHTA and FQGNSA. V shed 8 bases, J shed 2 bases, and the junction held 4 bases outside the gene matches.